This TCR beta chain emerged from a study of chemoradiotherapy in HPV16-positive cancers. Regarding the study as a whole: During treatment, candidate HPV-specific clones and E7-related motifs expanded in tumor.

Germline CDR1 and CDR2: SGHVS and FQNEAQ. The length of the CDR3 is 15 residues. Trimming took off 1 base at V and 3 bases at J, with 10 bases between the two ends. A remark on this clone: Antigen: not known.

Over chemoradiotherapy, repertoires were sampled more than once. Measured with immunoSEQ multiplex PCR; TCRdb has only the in-frame clones, and not every one. The sample contains 12,000 or so clones, 75% of which appear only once. This rearrangement joins TRBV7-8 to TRBJ2-1, with D possibly being TRBD2 (6 bases). The source of this sequence is a human donor with HPV-associated anogenital cancer. The specimen was collected from a patient who underwent chemoradiotherapy. Here the CDR3 reads CASSLGPGDYNEQFF. In DNA form, the CDR3 reads TGTGCCAGCAGCTTAGGCCCGGGAGACTACAATGAGCAGTTCTTC.